The 21 T cell receptor beta chains in this list originate from one sample, sequenced in a study of shared clonotypes between healthy human individuals. TCRdb keeps only in-frame clones here, not all; method: immunoSEQ multiplex PCR. This sample has about 2.5 million clones; roughly 90% occur once, and the top ten carry 0.3% to 0.45%. Sequencing was carried out using naive CD4+ T cells from PBMCs. The sample's subset: CD45RA+ positively selected. These TCRs come from a man between 18 and 29 years old in good health. Some clones in this sample may be carry-over from other donors' samples.

The CDR3 DNA reads as TGCGCCAGCAGCCCGGGATACTACGAGCAGTACTTC. Translation gives CASSPGYYEQYF. The chain combines TRBV5-1 with TRBJ2-7; perhaps TRBD2 as D (5 bases). Germline loops: CDR1 SGHRS, CDR2 YFSETQ. Trimming took 4 bases from V and 3 from J, leaving 8 bases between them. This CDR3 contains 12 residues.

This chain connects TRBV11-2 to TRBJ1-5; D possibly corresponds to TRBD1 (5 bases). Germline V lookup: CDR1 SGHAT, CDR2 FQNNGV. The CDR3 spans 14 residues. Trimming removed 1 base at V and 5 bases at J, with 9 bases between. The CDR3 DNA sequence: TGTGCCAGCAGCTTAGGGCAGGGAGATCAGCCCCAGCATTTT. Protein sequence: CASSLGQGDQPQHF.

The chain recombines TRBV27 with TRBJ2-4; TRBD2 is a possible D gene (5 bases). V was clipped by 5 bases and J by 1 base, with 15 bases between them. The CDR3 totals 16 residues. Germline V CDR1 and CDR2: MNHEY, SMNVEV (reference sequence). In nucleotides, the CDR3 is TGTGCCAGCAGTACCATATGGCGAGGGGCCAAAAACATTCAGTACTTC. It yields the protein CASSTIWRGAKNIQYF.

The genes are TRBV14 and TRBJ2-7; no clear D gene. V was pared by 4 bases and J by 6 bases, with 16 bases between. CDR3 size: 14 residues. Germline V lookup: CDR1 SGHDN, CDR2 FVKESK. CDR3 nucleotides: TGTGCCAGCAGCCGGGCTGGGTTGGTAGGCGAGCAGTACTTC. This codes for CASSRAGLVGEQYF. Combining the CDR3 with reference TRBV14 and TRBJ2-7 gives the whole variable domain EAGVTQFPSHSVIEKGQTVTLRCDPISGHDNLYWYRRVMGKEIKFLLHFVKESKQDESGMPNNRFLAERTGGTYSTLKVQPAELEDSGVYFCASSRAGLVGEQYFGPGTRLTVT.

The J gene is TRBJ2-7, the V gene TRBV6-6, with TRBD1 matching 10 bases. Germline CDR1 is MNHNY and CDR2 is SVGAGI (reference sequence). With V trimmed by 6 bases and J by 5 bases, 7 bases remained unmatched. The CDR3 covers 14 residues. CDR3 bases: TGTGCCAGCAGACGACAGGGGGCACCCCACGAGCAGTACTTC. It yields the protein CASRRQGAPHEQYF.

This chain connects TRBV4-1 to TRBJ1-4; D may be TRBD1 (5 bases). Trimming pared 1 base from V and 13 bases from J, leaving 10 bases between. The CDR3 is made up of 12 amino acids. Germline CDR1 MGHRA, CDR2 YSYEKL. The CDR3 loop is CASSQGRASLFF. The CDR3 DNA sequence: TGCGCCAGCAGCCAAGGCAGGGCGTCACTGTTTTTT.

A remark on this clone: Distinct nucleotide sequences in the sample also encode this CDR3. This sequence joins TRBV28 and TRBJ2-1; 8 bases are a match to TRBD2. Germline CDR1 and CDR2: MDHEN and SYDVKM. The CDR3 has 15 residues. The V segment lost 6 bases and the J segment 4 bases; nucleotides outside the gene matches: 8. The CDR3 sequence is CASRPGGSSYNEQFF. The CDR3 bases are TGTGCCAGCAGGCCGGGGGGGTCTTCATACAATGAGCAGTTCTTC.

The CDR3 loop is CATTGGSDYGYTF. The CDR3 DNA follows: TGTGCCACCACTGGGGGTTCCGACTATGGCTACACCTTC. This chain uses TRBV6-6 with TRBJ1-2, with D possibly matching TRBD1 (5 bases). The CDR3 has 13 amino acids. The ends were cut back, 10 bases at V and 3 bases at J, with 15 bases in the middle. Germline CDR1 reads MNHNY; CDR2 reads SVGAGI (reference sequence).

The chain is built from TRBV4-2 and TRBJ2-3, with 14 bases that match TRBD2. This CDR3 has 18 amino acids. J gave up 3 bases and V 2 bases, and 7 bases lay outside the gene matches. The V gene's germline CDR1 is LGHNA and CDR2 YNFKEQ. CDR3: CASSQSPGLAGETDTQYF. CDR3 in DNA: TGTGCCAGCAGCCAATCGCCGGGACTAGCGGGAGAGACAGATACGCAGTATTTT.

V is TRBV2 and J is TRBJ2-5, with 9 bases matching TRBD1. Germline V gene data show CDR1 as SNHLY and CDR2 as FYNNEI. The CDR3 is made up of 15 amino acids. J lost 1 base, V lost 4 bases, and 4 bases had no gene match. The CDR3 loop reads CASSANRGPQETQYF. The CDR3 nucleotides are TGTGCCAGCAGTGCAAACAGGGGGCCCCAAGAGACCCAGTACTTC.

Details on this clone: Other DNA sequences from this sample encode an identical CDR3 as well. J is TRBJ2-3 and V is TRBV28, with D perhaps given as TRBD1 or TRBD2 (5 bases each). This CDR3 is 13 amino acids long. V was cut by 4 bases and J by 1 base, with 6 bases left in between. The V gene's germline CDR1 is MDHEN and CDR2 SYDVKM. The CDR3 nucleotides read TGTGCCAGCAGTTCGGGACGCACAGATACGCAGTATTTT. Protein product: CASSSGRTDTQYF.

This clone occurred a few times. The chain joins TRBV29-1 to TRBJ1-2, with unresolved D. The V end lost 8 bases, the J end lost 1 base, and 5 bases lay between the germline ends. The CDR3 extends over 10 amino acids. Germline CDR1 and CDR2: SQVTM and ANQGSEA. CDR3 residues: CSCHNYGYTF. DNA for the CDR3: TGCAGCTGCCATAACTATGGCTACACCTTC.

J is TRBJ2-1 and V is TRBV5-1, with D possibly being TRBD2 (7 bases). This CDR3 region has 15 residues. Germline CDR1 and CDR2: SGHRS and YFSETQ. Trimming removed 1 base from V and 9 bases from J, with 17 bases in between. CDR3 residues: CASSLREVRGGEQFF. The CDR3 bases are TGCGCCAGCAGCTTGCGTGAGGTTAGGGGGGGTGAGCAGTTCTTC.

This clone came up a few times. The gene calls are TRBV19 and TRBJ2-1; TRBD1 aligns across 9 bases. Germline CDR1 and CDR2: LNHDA and SQIVND (reference sequence). V trimming: 4 bases; J trimming: 6 bases; junction bases outside the gene matches: 13. CDR3 length equals 17 residues. The CDR3 region has the DNA TGTGCCAGTAGTAGGGGCCGGGACAGGGAAACAGGCAATGAGCAGTTCTTC. Its translation is CASSRGRDRETGNEQFF. The full variable domain, with the rest looked up from reference TRBV19 and TRBJ2-1, is DGGITQSPKYLFRKEGQNVTLSCEQNLNHDAMYWYRQDPGQGLRLIYYSQIVNDFQKGDIAEGYSVSREKKESFPLTVTSAQKNPTAFYLCASSRGRDRETGNEQFFGPGTRLTVL.

The CDR3: CASSYRLQGYNEKLFF. CDR3 sequence (DNA): TGTGCCAGCAGTTACCGGCTACAGGGGTATAATGAAAAACTGTTTTTT. The chain is built from TRBV6-5 and TRBJ1-4; TRBD1 matches 7 bases. J gave up 4 bases and V 2 bases, and 7 bases lay outside the gene matches. CDR1 MNHEY and CDR2 SVGAGI come from the germline V gene. The CDR3 totals 16 residues.

The chain couples TRBV6-5 to TRBJ1-1; 7 bases are a match to TRBD1. The germline V gene encodes CDR1 MNHEY and CDR2 SVGAGI. The CDR3 is 16 amino acids. Trimming took 4 bases from V and 1 from J; bases not matched to a gene: 9. The CDR3 DNA reads as TGTGCCAGCAGTTCCCACAGGGGTGGATCGAACACTGAAGCTTTCTTT. Encoded protein: CASSSHRGGSNTEAFF.

This clone was picked up a small number of times. This same CDR3 is encoded by further DNA sequences in the sample. This chain links TRBV28 with TRBJ2-3; D remains ambiguous. The CDR3 has 12 residues. Between the trimmed V and J ends, which lost 5 bases and 0 bases, there was a span of 3 bases. Germline V gives CDR1 MDHEN, CDR2 SYDVKM. CDR3 sequence reads: CASSISTDTQYF. In DNA, the CDR3 is TGTGCCAGCAGTATTAGCACAGATACGCAGTATTTT.

As regards this clone: A junction end diverges from the germline sequence, so it may reflect a read error. The V and J genes are TRBV7-9 and TRBJ2-5; D is ambiguous. CDR3 size: 13 residues. CDR1 SEHNR and CDR2 FQNEAQ come from the germline V gene (reference sequence). The CDR3 reads CTSSYGRYETQYF. CDR3 DNA sequence: TGTACCAGCAGCTACGGGCGCTATGAGACCCAGTACTTC. The entire variable domain, with the rest obtained from reference TRBV7-9 and TRBJ2-5, is as follows: DTGVSQNPRHKITKRGQNVTFRCDPISEHNRLYWYRQTLGQGPEFLTYFQNEAQLEKSRLLSDRFSAERPKGSFSTLEIQRTEQGDSAMYLCTSSYGRYETQYFGPGTRLLVL.

The chain has TRBV4-3 and TRBJ2-6; 7 bases match TRBD1. CDR1 is LGHNA and CDR2 is YSLEER in the germline V gene. Trimming cost V 4 bases and J 0 bases; bases outside gene matches: 12. The CDR3 loop spans 19 amino acids. The CDR3 sequence: CASSPGGGRGNSGANVLTF. The CDR3 DNA is TGCGCCAGCAGCCCGGGTGGGGGCAGGGGGAACTCTGGGGCCAACGTCCTGACTTTC.

The chain couples TRBV5-6 to TRBJ2-7, with 9 bases matching TRBD2. Germline V gene sequence: CDR1 SGHDT, CDR2 YYEEEE. The CDR3 is 14 amino acids. The trim removed 4 bases at V and 3 bases at J, leaving 5 bases unmatched. CDR3 sequence: CASSPAGGFYEQYF. In DNA form, the CDR3 reads TGTGCCAGCAGCCCAGCGGGAGGCTTCTACGAGCAGTACTTC.

This chain joins TRBV4-1 and TRBJ2-4, with TRBD1 identical over 11 bases. In germline, CDR1 is MGHRA, CDR2 YSYEKL. V lost 1 base, J lost 6 bases, and 5 bases stayed unmatched. This CDR3 has 16 residues. CDR3 DNA sequence: TGCGCCAGCAGCCAAGGTGGACAGGGGGCGGGAAACATTCAGTACTTC. It codes for CASSQGGQGAGNIQYF.